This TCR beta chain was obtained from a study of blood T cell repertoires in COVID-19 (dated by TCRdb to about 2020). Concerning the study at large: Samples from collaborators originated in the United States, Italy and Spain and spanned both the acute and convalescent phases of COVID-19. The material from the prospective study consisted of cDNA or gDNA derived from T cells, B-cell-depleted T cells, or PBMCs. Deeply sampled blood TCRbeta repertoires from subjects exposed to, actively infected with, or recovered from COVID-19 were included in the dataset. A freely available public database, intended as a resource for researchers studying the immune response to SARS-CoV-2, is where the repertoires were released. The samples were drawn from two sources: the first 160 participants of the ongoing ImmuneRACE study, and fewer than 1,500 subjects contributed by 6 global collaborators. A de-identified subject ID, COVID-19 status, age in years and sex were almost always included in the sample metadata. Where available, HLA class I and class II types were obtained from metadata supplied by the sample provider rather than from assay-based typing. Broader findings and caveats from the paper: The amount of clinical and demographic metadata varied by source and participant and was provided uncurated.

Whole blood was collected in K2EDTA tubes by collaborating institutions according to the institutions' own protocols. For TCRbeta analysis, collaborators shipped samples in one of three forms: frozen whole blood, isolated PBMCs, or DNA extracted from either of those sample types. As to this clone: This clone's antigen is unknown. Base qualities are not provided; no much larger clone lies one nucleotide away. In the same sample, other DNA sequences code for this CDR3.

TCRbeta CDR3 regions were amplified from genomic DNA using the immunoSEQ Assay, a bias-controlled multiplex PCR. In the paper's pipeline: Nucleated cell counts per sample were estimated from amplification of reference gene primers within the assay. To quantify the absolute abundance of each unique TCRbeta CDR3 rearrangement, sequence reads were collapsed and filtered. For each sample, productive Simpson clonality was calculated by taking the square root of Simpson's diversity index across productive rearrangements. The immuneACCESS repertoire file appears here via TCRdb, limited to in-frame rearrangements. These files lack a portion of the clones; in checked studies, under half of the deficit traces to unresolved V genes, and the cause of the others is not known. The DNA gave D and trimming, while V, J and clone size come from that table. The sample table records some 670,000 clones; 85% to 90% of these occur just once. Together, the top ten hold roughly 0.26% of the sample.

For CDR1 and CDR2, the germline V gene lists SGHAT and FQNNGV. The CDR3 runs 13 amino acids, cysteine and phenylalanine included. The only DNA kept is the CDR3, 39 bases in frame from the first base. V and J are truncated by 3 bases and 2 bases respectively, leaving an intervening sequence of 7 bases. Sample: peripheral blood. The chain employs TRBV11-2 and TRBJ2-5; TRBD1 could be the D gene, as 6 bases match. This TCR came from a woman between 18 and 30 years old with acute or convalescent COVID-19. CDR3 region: CASSLDRQETQYF. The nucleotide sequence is TGTGCCAGCAGCTTGGACAGACAAGAGACCCAGTACTTC.